This entry concerns a single TCR beta chain. Its antigen is unidentified. This specimen belongs to a study of T cell responses to AZD1222 COVID-19 vaccine. Broader study findings: None of the repertoires were sampled until the peak T cell response had passed.

Measured with immunoSEQ multiplex PCR; TCRdb has only the in-frame clones, and not every one. This sample has approximately 80,000 clones; 75% to 95% occur once, and the top ten carry more than 25%. Per the germline V gene, CDR1 is SGHDN and CDR2 is FVKESK. V lost 3 bases to trimming and J lost 0 bases, with 11 bases between them. This CDR3 region has 15 residues. This sequence originates from an adult who received the AZD1222 COVID-19 vaccine. This specimen consisted of peripheral blood, obtained 28 days after the second AZD1222 dose. The V gene is TRBV14, the J gene TRBJ1-1; D ambiguous. CDR3 nucleotide sequence: TGTGCCAGCAGCCATGAAAATAACGTGAACACTGAAGCTTTCTTT. Amino acid sequence: CASSHENNVNTEAFF.